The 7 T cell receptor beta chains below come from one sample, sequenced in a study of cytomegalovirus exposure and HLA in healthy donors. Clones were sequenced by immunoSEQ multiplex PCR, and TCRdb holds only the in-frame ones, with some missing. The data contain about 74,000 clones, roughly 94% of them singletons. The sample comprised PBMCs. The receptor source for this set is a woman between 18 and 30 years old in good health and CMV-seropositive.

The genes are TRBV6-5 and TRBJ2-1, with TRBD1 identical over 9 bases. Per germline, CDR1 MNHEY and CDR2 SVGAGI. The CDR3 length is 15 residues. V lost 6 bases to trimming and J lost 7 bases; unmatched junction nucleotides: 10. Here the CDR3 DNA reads TGTGCCAGCAGCCTCGACTCCGGGACAGGGAATGAGCAGTTCTTC. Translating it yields CASSLDSGTGNEQFF.

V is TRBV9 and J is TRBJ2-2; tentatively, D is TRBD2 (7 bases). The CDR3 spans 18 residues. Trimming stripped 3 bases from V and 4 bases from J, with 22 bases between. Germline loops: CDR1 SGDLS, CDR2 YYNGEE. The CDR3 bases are TGTGCCAGCAGCGACCCCCGAGGGGGGGCTTTGGGCACCGGGGAGCTGTTTTTT. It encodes CASSDPRGGALGTGELFF.

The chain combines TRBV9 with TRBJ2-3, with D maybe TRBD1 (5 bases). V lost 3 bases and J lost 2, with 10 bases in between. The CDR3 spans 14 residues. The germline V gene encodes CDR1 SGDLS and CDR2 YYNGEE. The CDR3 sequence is CASSDQGYTDTQYF. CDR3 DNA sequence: TGTGCCAGCAGCGACCAGGGATACACAGATACGCAGTATTTT.

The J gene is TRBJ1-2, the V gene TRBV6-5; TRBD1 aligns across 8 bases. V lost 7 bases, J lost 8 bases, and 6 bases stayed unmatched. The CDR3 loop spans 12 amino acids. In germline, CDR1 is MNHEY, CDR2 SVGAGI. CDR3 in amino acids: CASTQGAQGYTF. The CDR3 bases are TGTGCCAGCACGCAGGGGGCGCAGGGCTACACCTTC.

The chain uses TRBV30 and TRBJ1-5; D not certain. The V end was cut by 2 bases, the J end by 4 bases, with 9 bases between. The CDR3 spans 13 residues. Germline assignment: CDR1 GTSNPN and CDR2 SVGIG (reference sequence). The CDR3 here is CAWSPQANQPQHF. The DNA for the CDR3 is TGTGCCTGGAGTCCCCAGGCGAATCAGCCCCAGCATTTT.

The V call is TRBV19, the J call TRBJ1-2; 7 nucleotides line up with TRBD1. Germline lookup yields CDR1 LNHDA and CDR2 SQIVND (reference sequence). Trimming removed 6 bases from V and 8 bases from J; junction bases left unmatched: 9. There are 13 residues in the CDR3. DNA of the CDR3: TGTGCCAGTAGCATCGACAGGGTTAGAGGCTACACCTTC. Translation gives CASSIDRVRGYTF.

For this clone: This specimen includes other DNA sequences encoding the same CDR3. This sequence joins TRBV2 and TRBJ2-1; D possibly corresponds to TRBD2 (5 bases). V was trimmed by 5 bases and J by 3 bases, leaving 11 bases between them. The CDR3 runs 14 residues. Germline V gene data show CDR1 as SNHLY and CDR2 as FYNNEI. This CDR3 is CASSLSGVYNEQFF. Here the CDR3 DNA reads TGTGCCAGCAGTCTCAGCGGTGTCTACAATGAGCAGTTCTTC.